What follows is one T cell receptor (beta chain) and its context. As originally analysed: Reference gene primers were amplified, and this amplification served to estimate nucleated cell counts. Data came from immunoSEQ multiplex PCR; TCRdb stores just in-frame clones and leaves some out. The V and J calls and clone size are taken from that table; D and trimming were inferred from the DNA. The sample gives around 200,000 clones, approximately 87% of which show up once; roughly 3.7% is in the top ten. The germline gives CDR1 SGHAT, CDR2 FQNNGV. The length of the CDR3 is 13 residues. The V and J ends lost 5 bases and 2 bases respectively, with 9 bases between them. The data are from a study of blood T cell repertoires in COVID-19. About the research overall: Spain, Italy and the United States supplied samples that represented acute and convalescent COVID-19. The analysed material was cDNA or gDNA that came from T cells, B-cell-depleted T cells, or PBMCs.

The origin of this receptor is a man younger than 35 with active or convalescent COVID-19. Sample: peripheral blood. The J gene is TRBJ1-2, the V gene TRBV11-2, with a weak D call TRBD1 (5 bases). The CDR3 DNA is TGTGCCAGCAGCATCCAGGGAAACTATGGCTACACCTTC. It codes for CASSIQGNYGYTF.